The next 12 T cell receptor beta chains were all read from a single sample in a study of cytomegalovirus exposure and HLA in healthy donors. PCR amplification relied on 60 Vbeta primers (plus 13 Jbeta primers). Sequencing used immunoSEQ multiplex PCR; TCRdb keeps in-frame clones, though not all of them. This sample has 75,000 to 80,000 clones, with 78% found just once. The sample taken for sequencing was PBMCs. All receptors come from a woman in her thirties or forties in good health and CMV-seropositive.

The chain couples TRBV9 to TRBJ1-2, with 7 positions matching TRBD1. This CDR3 region has 12 residues. Germline lookup yields CDR1 SGDLS and CDR2 YYNGEE. V shed 4 bases, J shed 9 bases, and the junction held 6 bases outside the gene matches. CDR3 region: CASSSEGQSYTF. The CDR3 DNA reads as TGTGCCAGCAGCTCCGAGGGACAGAGCTACACCTTC.

The V call is TRBV23-1, the J call TRBJ2-7; weak D call: TRBD1 (5 bases). TRBV23-1 is sorted into the ORF group, with uncertain function. This CDR3 comprises 14 residues. With 6 bases removed from V and 0 bases from J, the gap between germline ends came to 12 bases. The CDR3 sequence is CASRTGNLSYEQYF. The CDR3 DNA reads as TGCGCCAGCAGAACAGGTAACCTCTCCTACGAGCAGTACTTC.

V usage is TRBV7-2 and J usage is TRBJ2-3, with 7 positions matching TRBD1. This CDR3 has 15 amino acids. The ends lost 2 bases at V and 2 bases at J; junction bases unmatched: 4. The germline V gene has CDR1 SGHTA and CDR2 FQGNSA. CDR3 DNA: TGTGCCAGCAGCTTAAGGGGGACAGTCACAGATACGCAGTATTTT. It specifies CASSLRGTVTDTQYF.

In DNA form, the CDR3 reads TGTGCCAGCAGCAGCGGACAGTATCAAACCAACGAGCAGTACTTC. Its translation is CASSSGQYQTNEQYF. The rearrangement uses TRBV7-2 and TRBJ2-7, with a weak D call TRBD1 (6 bases). V shed 5 bases and J shed 5 bases, with 19 bases lying between them. Germline-derived CDR1 and CDR2 are SGHTA and FQGNSA. The CDR3 loop spans 15 amino acids.

This clone was seen more than once but under ten times. This chain connects TRBV6-1 to TRBJ2-5; D might be TRBD2 (5 bases). This CDR3 spans 14 amino acids. Trimming stripped 10 bases from V and 6 bases from J, with 21 bases between. Per the germline V gene, CDR1 is MNHNS and CDR2 is SASEGT. The CDR3 bases are TGTGCCACCATAAATTCGGACGGACTGCAGACCCAGTACTTC. It translates to CATINSDGLQTQYF.

This clone showed up just once. The chain joins TRBV15 to TRBJ1-4; TRBD1 agrees at 8 bases. The CDR3 is 17 residues long. V trimming: 0 bases; J trimming: 7 bases; junction bases outside the gene matches: 10. The germline CDR1 and CDR2 sequences are LNHNV and YYDKDF (reference sequence). The CDR3 bases are TGTGCCACCAGCAGAGATTATGCAGTCAGGGGGCGTGAAAAACTGTTTTTT. Amino acids: CATSRDYAVRGREKLFF.

The rearrangement uses TRBV19 and TRBJ2-1; possible D gene TRBD2, 6 bases. CDR1 is LNHDA, CDR2 SQIVND, per germline (reference sequence). Trimming cost V 5 bases and J 7 bases, with 9 bases left between them. This CDR3 spans 12 amino acids. CDR3 bases: TGTGCCAGTAGTGCGGGGTGGAATGAGCAGTTCTTC. Translation: CASSAGWNEQFF.

The chain combines TRBV30 with TRBJ2-5; TRBD2 matches at 7 bases. Germline-derived CDR1 and CDR2 are GTSNPN and SVGIG (reference sequence). The CDR3 is made up of 12 amino acids. With 8 bases clipped from V and 0 bases from J, the junction kept 3 bases outside the gene matches. The DNA of the CDR3 is TGTGCCAGTCTAGCGGACCAAGAGACCCAGTACTTC. This encodes CASLADQETQYF.

The genes are TRBV2 and TRBJ2-1, with a weak D call TRBD2 (5 bases). V was shortened by 5 bases and J by 4 bases, with 15 bases between the two germline ends. The CDR3 is 15 residues long. CDR1 and CDR2 from the germline V gene are SNHLY and FYNNEI. The CDR3 region is CASSHREALYNEQFF. For the CDR3, the DNA is TGTGCCAGCAGTCACCGGGAAGCCCTTTACAATGAGCAGTTCTTC.

The genes are TRBV11-2 and TRBJ2-7; possibly TRBD1 for D (5 bases). Germline CDR1 and CDR2: SGHAT and FQNNGV. CDR3 size: 14 residues. V was clipped by 0 bases and J by 6 bases, with 12 bases between them. CDR3 DNA sequence: TGTGCCAGCAGCTTAGAAGTAGGGGCCGGCGAGCAGTACTTC. Residues: CASSLEVGAGEQYF. The variable domain in full, with the rest retrieved from reference TRBV11-2 and TRBJ2-7, is EAGVAQSPRYKIIEKRQSVAFWCNPISGHATLYWYQQILGQGPKLLIQFQNNGVVDDSQLPKDRFSAERLKGVDSTLKIQPAKLEDSAVYLCASSLEVGAGEQYFGPGTRLTVT.

This chain's CDR3 is CASLDRGQGTGELFF. The CDR3, as DNA: TGCGCCAGCCTCGACAGGGGCCAGGGCACCGGGGAGCTGTTTTTT. The J gene is TRBJ2-2, the V gene TRBV5-1, with 8 bases identical to TRBD1. Germline V gene lookup returns CDR1 SGHRS and CDR2 YFSETQ. There are 15 residues in the CDR3. Germline trimming cut 7 bases from V and 4 bases from J; bases unmatched to any gene: 9.

This clone was found a few times. The chain's CDR3 is CASSLSGPGELFF. Here the CDR3 DNA reads TGTGCCAGCAGTTTAAGTGGCCCTGGGGAGCTGTTTTTT. V and J are TRBV28 and TRBJ2-2, with D unclear. V lost 2 bases and J 8 bases, leaving 9 bases between the germline ends. CDR1 is MDHEN and CDR2 is SYDVKM in the germline V gene. The CDR3 has 13 residues.